This T cell receptor beta chain was obtained from a study of radiotherapy plus CTLA-4 blockade in lung cancer (dated by TCRdb to between 2018 and 2020). In the study overall: Objective responses occurred in around 20% of enrolled patients, and 30% to 35% achieved disease control.

Notes on this clone: Its target antigen remains unknown. No clone much larger than this one lies a single base away; base qualities are absent.

As encoded in the germline V gene, CDR1 is MRHNA while CDR2 is SNTAGT. Trimming removed 3 bases from V and 4 bases from J; the gene matches leave 0 bases unexplained. The CDR3 measures 14 amino acids from cysteine to phenylalanine. The read is trimmed to its CDR3 DNA, 42 bases read in frame from base 1. Study-wide conclusions, independent of this receptor: After treatment with radiotherapy and ipilimumab, TCR clones that originated in tumors expanded in peripheral blood. Early dynamic changes in blood T cell clones, together with increased serum interferon-beta after radiation, were reported as the strongest predictors of response.

The study tested focal radiation therapy combined with CTLA-4 blockade (ipilimumab) in patients with chemo-refractory metastatic non-small-cell lung cancer. The method was the immunoSEQ multiplex PCR assay. The immuneACCESS repertoire file appears here via TCRdb, limited to in-frame rearrangements. These files lack a portion of the clones; in checked studies, under half of the deficit traces to unresolved V genes, and the cause of the others is not known. The sample table shows fewer than 55,000 clones, and 70% to 80% are seen once. Jointly, the top ten make up roughly 2.6% of the sample. This specimen was peripheral blood, taken from a patient treated with radiotherapy plus ipilimumab. The sequence was collected from a human donor with non-small cell lung cancer whose response to radiotherapy plus ipilimumab could not be evaluated. The chain is made from TRBV6-4 and TRBJ2-2, and 9 bases in between align with TRBD1. CDR3 reads: CASSETGGTGELFF. The DNA reads TGTGCCAGCAGTGAGACAGGGGGCACCGGGGAGCTGTTTTTT.